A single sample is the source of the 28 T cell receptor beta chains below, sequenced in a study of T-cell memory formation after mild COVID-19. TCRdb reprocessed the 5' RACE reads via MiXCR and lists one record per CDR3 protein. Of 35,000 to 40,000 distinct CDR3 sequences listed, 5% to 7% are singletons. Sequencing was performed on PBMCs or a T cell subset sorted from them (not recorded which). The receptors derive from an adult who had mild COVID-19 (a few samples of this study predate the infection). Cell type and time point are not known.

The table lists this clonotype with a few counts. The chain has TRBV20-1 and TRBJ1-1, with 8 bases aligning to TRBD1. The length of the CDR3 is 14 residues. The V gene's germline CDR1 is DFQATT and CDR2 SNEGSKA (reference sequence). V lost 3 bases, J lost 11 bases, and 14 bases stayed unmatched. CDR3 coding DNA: TGCAGTGCTAGCTCCACGGACAGGGCGATAGGTGCTTTCTTT. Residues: CSASSTDRAIGAFF.

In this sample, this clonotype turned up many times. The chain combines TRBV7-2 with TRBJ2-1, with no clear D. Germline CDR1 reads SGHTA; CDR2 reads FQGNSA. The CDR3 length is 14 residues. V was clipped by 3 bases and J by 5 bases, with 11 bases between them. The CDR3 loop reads CASSFLRADNEQFF. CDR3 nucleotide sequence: TGTGCCAGCAGCTTTCTCCGGGCAGACAATGAGCAGTTCTTC. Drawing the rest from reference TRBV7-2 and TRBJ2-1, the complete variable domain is GAGVSQSPSNKVTEKGKDVELRCDPISGHTALYWYRQSLGQGLEFLIYFQGNSAPDKSGLPSDRFSAERTGGSVSTLTIQRTQQEDSAVYLCASSFLRADNEQFFGPGTRLTVL.

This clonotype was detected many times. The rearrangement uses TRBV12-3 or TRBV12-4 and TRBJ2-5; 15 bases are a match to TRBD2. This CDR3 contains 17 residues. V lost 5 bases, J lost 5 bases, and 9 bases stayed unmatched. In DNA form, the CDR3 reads TGTGCCAGCAGTCTAGGGGGACTAGCGGGAGGCCGGGAGACCCAGTACTTC. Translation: CASSLGGLAGGRETQYF.

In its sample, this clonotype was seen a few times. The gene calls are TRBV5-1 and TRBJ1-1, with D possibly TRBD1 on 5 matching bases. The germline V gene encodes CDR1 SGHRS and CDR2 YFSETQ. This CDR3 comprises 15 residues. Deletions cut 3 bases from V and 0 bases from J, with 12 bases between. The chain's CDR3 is CASSWDGAMNTEAFF. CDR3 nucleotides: TGCGCCAGCAGCTGGGACGGGGCAATGAACACTGAAGCTTTCTTT. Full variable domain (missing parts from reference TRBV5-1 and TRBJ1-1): KAGVTQTPRYLIKTRGQQVTLSCSPISGHRSVSWYQQTPGQGLQFLFEYFSETQRNKGNFPGRFSGRQFSNSRSEMNVSTLELGDSALYLCASSWDGAMNTEAFFGQGTRLTVV.

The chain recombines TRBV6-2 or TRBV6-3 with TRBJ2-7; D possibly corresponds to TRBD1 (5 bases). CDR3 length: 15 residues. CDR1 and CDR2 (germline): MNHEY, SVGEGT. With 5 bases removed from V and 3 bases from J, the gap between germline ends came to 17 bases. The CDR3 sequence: CASSEPQGNRYEQYF. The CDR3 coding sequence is TGTGCCAGCAGTGAACCGCAGGGAAACCGCTACGAGCAGTACTTC.

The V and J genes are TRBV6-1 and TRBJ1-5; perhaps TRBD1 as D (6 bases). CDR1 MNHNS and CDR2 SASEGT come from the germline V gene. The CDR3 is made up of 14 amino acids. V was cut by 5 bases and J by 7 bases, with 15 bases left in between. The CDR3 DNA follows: TGTGCCAGCAGTCCCGACAGGAAATTCCAGCCCCAGCATTTT. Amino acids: CASSPDRKFQPQHF.

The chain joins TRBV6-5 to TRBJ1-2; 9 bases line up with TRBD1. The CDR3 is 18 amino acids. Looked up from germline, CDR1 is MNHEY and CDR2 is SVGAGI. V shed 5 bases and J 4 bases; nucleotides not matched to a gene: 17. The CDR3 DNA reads TGTGCCAGCAGTCGACGCCTTCTTCGGGACAGGGAGACCTATGGCTACACCTTC. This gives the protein CASSRRLLRDRETYGYTF.

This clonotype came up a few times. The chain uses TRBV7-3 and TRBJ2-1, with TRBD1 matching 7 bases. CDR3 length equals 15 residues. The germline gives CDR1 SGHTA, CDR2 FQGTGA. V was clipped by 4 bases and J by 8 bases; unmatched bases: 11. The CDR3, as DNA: TGTGCCAGCAGCTCGACAGGGAACTTCGGGGATGAGCAGTTCTTC. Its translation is CASSSTGNFGDEQFF.

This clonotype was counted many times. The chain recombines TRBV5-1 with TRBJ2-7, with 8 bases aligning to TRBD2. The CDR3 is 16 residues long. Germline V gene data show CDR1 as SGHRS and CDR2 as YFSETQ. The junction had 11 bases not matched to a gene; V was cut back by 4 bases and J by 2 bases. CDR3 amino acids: CASSLNSGGVPYEQYF. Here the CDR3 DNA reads TGCGCCAGCAGCCTCAACAGCGGGGGAGTACCCTACGAGCAGTACTTC.

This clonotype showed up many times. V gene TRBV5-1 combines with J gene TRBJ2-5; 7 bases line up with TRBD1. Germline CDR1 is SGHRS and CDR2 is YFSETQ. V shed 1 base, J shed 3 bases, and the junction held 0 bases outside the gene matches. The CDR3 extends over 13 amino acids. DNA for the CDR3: TGCGCCAGCAGCTTGACAGGGGAAGAGACCCAGTACTTC. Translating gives CASSLTGEETQYF.

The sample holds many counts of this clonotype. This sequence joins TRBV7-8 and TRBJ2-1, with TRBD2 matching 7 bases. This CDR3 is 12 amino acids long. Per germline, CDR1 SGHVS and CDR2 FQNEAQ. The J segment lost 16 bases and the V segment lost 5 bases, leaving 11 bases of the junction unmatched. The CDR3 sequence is CASSPVAGRPFF. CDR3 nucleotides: TGTGCCAGCAGCCCCGTTGCCGGGAGGCCTTTCTTC.

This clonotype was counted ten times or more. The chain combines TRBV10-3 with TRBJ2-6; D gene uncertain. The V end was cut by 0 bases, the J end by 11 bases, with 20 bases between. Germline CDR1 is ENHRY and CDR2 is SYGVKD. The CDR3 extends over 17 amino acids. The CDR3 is CAISESKSPGPSDVLTF. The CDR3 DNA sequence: TGTGCCATCAGTGAGTCGAAGTCGCCAGGCCCCTCGGACGTCCTGACTTTC.

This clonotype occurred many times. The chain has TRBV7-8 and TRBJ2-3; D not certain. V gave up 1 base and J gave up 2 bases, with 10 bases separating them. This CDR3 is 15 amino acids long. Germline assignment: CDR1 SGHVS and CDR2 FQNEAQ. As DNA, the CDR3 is TGTGCCAGCAGCTTAGAGGCAATCGCCACAGATACGCAGTATTTT. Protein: CASSLEAIATDTQYF.

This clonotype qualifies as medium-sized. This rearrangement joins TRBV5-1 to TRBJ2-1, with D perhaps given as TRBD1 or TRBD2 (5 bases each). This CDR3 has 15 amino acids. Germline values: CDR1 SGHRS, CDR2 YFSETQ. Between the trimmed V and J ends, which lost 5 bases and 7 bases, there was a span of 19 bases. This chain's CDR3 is CASRSGTTPVNEQFF. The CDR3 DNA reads TGCGCCAGCAGGTCCGGGACCACCCCCGTTAATGAGCAGTTCTTC.

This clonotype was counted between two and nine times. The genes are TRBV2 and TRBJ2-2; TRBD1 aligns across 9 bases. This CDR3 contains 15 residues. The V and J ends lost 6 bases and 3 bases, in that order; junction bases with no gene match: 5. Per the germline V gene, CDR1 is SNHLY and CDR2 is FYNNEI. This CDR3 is CASSPDRGYTGELFF. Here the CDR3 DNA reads TGTGCCAGCAGCCCGGACAGGGGTTACACCGGGGAGCTGTTTTTT. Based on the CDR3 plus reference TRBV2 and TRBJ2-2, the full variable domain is EPEVTQTPSHQVTQMGQEVILRCVPISNHLYFYWYRQILGQKVEFLVSFYNNEISEKSEIFDDQFSVERPDGSNFTLKIRSTKLEDSAMYFCASSPDRGYTGELFFGEGSRLTVL.

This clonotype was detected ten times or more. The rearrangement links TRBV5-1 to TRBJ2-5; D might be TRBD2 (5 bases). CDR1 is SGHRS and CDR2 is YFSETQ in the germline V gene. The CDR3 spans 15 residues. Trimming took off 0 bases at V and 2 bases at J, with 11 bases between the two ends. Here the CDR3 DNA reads TGCGCCAGCAGCTTGGAGGTCGGGGTACAAGAGACCCAGTACTTC. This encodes CASSLEVGVQETQYF.

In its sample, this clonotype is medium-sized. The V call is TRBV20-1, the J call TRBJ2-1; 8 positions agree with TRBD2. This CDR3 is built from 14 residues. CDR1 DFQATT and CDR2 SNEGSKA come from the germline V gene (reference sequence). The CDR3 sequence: CSTDGRANNNEQFF. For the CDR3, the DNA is TGCAGCACGGACGGGAGGGCCAACAACAATGAGCAGTTCTTC.

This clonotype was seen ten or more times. CDR3 residues: CASSLGVETQYF. As DNA, the CDR3 is TGTGCCAGCAGTTTAGGAGTTGAGACCCAGTACTTC. The chain has TRBV12-3 or TRBV12-4 and TRBJ2-5; D gene unclear. V lost 1 base, J lost 5 bases, and 5 bases lay in between. The CDR3 sequence is 12 residues long.

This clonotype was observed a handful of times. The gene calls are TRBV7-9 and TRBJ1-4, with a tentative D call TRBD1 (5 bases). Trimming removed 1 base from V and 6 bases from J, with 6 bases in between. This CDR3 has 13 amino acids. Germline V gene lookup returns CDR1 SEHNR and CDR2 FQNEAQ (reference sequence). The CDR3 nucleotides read TGTGCCAGCAGCTTAGGACAGTATGAAAAACTGTTTTTT. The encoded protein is CASSLGQYEKLFF.

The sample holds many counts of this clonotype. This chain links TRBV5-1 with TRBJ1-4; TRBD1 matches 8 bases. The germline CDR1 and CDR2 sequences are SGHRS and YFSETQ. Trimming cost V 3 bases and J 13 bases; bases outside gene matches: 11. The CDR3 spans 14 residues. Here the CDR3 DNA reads TGCGCCAGCAGCTCTAGACAGGGGTCGGAGCGACTGTTTTTT. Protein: CASSSRQGSERLFF.

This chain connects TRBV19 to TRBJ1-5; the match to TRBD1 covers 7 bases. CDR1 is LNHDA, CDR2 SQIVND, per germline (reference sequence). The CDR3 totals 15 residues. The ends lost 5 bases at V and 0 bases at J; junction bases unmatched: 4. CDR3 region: CASSLTGNSNQPQHF. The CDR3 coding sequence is TGTGCCAGTAGTTTGACAGGGAATAGCAATCAGCCCCAGCATTTT.

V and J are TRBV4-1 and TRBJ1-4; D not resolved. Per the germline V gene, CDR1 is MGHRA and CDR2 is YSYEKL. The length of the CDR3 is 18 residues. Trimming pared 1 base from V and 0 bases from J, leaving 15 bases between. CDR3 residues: CASSQVGGRRPTNEKLFF. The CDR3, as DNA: TGCGCCAGCAGCCAAGTCGGTGGGAGACGGCCAACTAATGAAAAACTGTTTTTT.

The CDR3 loop reads CASSRTGSVQYF. In DNA form, the CDR3 reads TGTGCCAGCAGCCGGACAGGGTCAGTTCAGTACTTC. The chain links TRBV3-1 to TRBJ2-4; TRBD1 matches 8 bases. The V segment lost 4 bases and the J segment 11 bases; nucleotides outside the gene matches: 4. This CDR3 contains 12 residues. Germline CDR1 and CDR2: LGHDT and YNNKEL (reference sequence).

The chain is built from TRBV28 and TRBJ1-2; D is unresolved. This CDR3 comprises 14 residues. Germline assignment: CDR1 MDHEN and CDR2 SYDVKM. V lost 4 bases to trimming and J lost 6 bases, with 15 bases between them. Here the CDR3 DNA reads TGTGCCAGCAGTTCCTACACCACTGGGGATGGCTACACCTTC. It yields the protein CASSSYTTGDGYTF.

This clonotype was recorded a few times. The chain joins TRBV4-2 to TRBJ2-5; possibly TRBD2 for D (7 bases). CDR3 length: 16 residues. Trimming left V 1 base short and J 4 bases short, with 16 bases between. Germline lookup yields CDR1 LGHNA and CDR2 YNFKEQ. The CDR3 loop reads CASSQVGGAAGETQYF. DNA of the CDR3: TGTGCCAGCAGCCAAGTTGGGGGGGCGGCTGGAGAGACCCAGTACTTC.

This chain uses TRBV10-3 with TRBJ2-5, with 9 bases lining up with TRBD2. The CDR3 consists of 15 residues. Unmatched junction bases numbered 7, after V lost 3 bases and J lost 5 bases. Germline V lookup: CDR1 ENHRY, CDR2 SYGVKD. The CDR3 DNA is TGTGCCATCAGTGATTTGCGGGGGGGCGCGGAGACCCAGTACTTC. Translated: CAISDLRGGAETQYF.

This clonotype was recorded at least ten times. CDR3 DNA: TGCGCCAGCAGCCGCGGGGGGAGCACAGATACGCAGTATTTT. This encodes CASSRGGSTDTQYF. The rearrangement joins TRBV5-1 to TRBJ2-3; 8 nucleotides align to TRBD2. Germline V gene sequence: CDR1 SGHRS, CDR2 YFSETQ. The V segment lost 4 bases and the J segment 0 bases; nucleotides outside the gene matches: 1. CDR3 length: 14 residues. The entire variable domain, with the rest obtained from reference TRBV5-1 and TRBJ2-3, is as follows: KAGVTQTPRYLIKTRGQQVTLSCSPISGHRSVSWYQQTPGQGLQFLFEYFSETQRNKGNFPGRFSGRQFSNSRSEMNVSTLELGDSALYLCASSRGGSTDTQYFGPGTRLTVL.

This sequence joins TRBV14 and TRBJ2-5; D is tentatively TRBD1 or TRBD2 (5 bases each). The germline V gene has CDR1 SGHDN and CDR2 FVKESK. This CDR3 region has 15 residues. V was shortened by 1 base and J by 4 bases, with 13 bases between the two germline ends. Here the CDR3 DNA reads TGTGCCAGCAGCCAAGGGGTGGGGACGAGAGAGACCCAGTACTTC. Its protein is CASSQGVGTRETQYF.